The sequence of this T cell receptor (beta chain) was determined in a study of T cells after yellow fever vaccination. Trimming left V 2 bases short and J 12 bases short, with 17 bases between. The CDR3 is made up of 14 amino acids. The authors made TCR cDNA by 5'RACE template switching, adding a universal primer site and UMIs. TCRdb fed the 5' RACE reads into MiXCR, producing one record per CDR3 protein. The repertoire holds hundreds of thousands of distinct CDR3 sequences, with around an eighth as singletons. Points on this clonotype: The antigen is unknown.

Study-level results: Post-booster reappearance was seen for most primary-vaccination clones (about 96% CD4, roughly 86% CD8). Weaker overall was a secondary response that nonetheless peaked faster, on day 5 versus 15.

The sequenced sample was PBMCs, obtained on the day of the yellow fever booster vaccination. This chain connects TRBV12-3 or TRBV12-4 to TRBJ2-1; tentative D call: TRBD2 (6 bases). The source is a man younger than 40 who received the YFV17D yellow fever vaccine. The CDR3 here is CASSLNGNTGGQFF. Here the CDR3 DNA reads TGTGCCAGCAGTTTAAACGGGAACACCGGGGGGCAGTTCTTC.